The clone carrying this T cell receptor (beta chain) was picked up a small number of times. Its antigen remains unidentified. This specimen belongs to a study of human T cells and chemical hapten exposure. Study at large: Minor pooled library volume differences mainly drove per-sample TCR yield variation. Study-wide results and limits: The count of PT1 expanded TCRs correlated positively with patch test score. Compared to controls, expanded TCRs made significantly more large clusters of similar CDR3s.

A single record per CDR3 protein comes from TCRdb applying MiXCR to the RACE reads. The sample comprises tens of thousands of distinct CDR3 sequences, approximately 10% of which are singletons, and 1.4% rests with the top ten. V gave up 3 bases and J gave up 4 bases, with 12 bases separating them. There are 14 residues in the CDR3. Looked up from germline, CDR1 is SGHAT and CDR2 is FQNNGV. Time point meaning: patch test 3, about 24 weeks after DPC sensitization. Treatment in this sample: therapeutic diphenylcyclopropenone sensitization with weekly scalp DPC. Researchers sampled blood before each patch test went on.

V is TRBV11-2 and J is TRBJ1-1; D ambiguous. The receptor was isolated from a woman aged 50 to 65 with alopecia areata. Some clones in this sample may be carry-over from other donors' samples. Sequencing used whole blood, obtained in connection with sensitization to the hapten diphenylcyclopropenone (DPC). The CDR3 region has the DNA TGTGCCAGCAGCTTGCAGGCCAGAGGCACTGAAGCTTTCTTT. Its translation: CASSLQARGTEAFF.